A single sample gave rise to the 17 T cell receptor beta chains below, sequenced in a study of shared clonotypes between healthy human individuals. Sequenced by immunoSEQ multiplex PCR; TCRdb stores in-frame clones only, minus some. The sample lists 600,000 to 750,000 clones, about three quarters occurring once. The sequencing input was memory CD4+ T cells sorted from blood. Subset meaning: CD45RA-negative fraction. These receptors were taken from a woman in her thirties in good health.

The chain employs TRBV5-6 and TRBJ2-2, with D hard to call. V lost 4 bases to trimming and J lost 5 bases, with 18 bases between them. Germline V gene data show CDR1 as SGHDT and CDR2 as YYEEEE. The CDR3 totals 16 residues. The CDR3 protein is CASSLREARGTGELFF. CDR3 in DNA: TGTGCCAGCAGCCTACGTGAGGCACGTGGTACCGGGGAGCTGTTTTTT.

This clone was seen a handful of times. The chain carries TRBV5-4 and TRBJ2-3, with 12 bases identical to TRBD2. Germline V gene sequence: CDR1 SGHNT, CDR2 YYREEE (reference sequence). The CDR3 consists of 20 residues. J lost 0 bases, V lost 0 bases, and 11 bases had no gene match. This chain's CDR3 is CASSLGLAGGTRLSTDTQYF. The CDR3 nucleotides are TGTGCCAGCAGCTTGGGGCTAGCGGGAGGGACTCGATTAAGCACAGATACGCAGTATTTT.

The V and J genes are TRBV21-1 and TRBJ1-5. TRBV21-1 is termed a pseudogene. The CDR3 is 19 amino acids. The CDR3 DNA sequence: TGTGCCAGCAGCCCGGAGGATGGGGAGGTTATGGCTCGCAATCAGCCCCAGCATTTT. This translates into CASSPEDGEVMARNQPQHF.

The chain couples TRBV5-4 to TRBJ1-1; no firm D call. The V gene's germline CDR1 is SGHNT and CDR2 YYREEE (reference sequence). The CDR3 consists of 13 residues. Trimming took 7 bases from V and 2 from J, leaving 12 bases between them. The DNA of the CDR3 is TGTGCCAGCTCCCCTAAGATAAACACTGAAGCTTTCTTT. Translated, it gives CASSPKINTEAFF.

This rearrangement joins TRBV2 to TRBJ1-2, with D unclear. Germline CDR1 SNHLY, CDR2 FYNNEI. CDR3 length equals 11 residues. V gave up 7 bases and J gave up 3 bases, with 6 bases separating them. The CDR3 region has the DNA TGTGCCAGCACAGCCGACTATGGCTACACCTTC. Residues: CASTADYGYTF.

This clone was recorded a few times. This chain joins TRBV28 and TRBJ2-1, with 11 nucleotides matching TRBD2. J gave up 7 bases and V 5 bases, and 13 bases lay outside the gene matches. From germline, CDR1 is MDHEN and CDR2 SYDVKM. CDR3 length: 17 residues. CDR3 nucleotides: TGTGCCAGCAGTCTCAATGCCGGGACTAGCGGTCAAAATGAGCAGTTCTTC. It specifies CASSLNAGTSGQNEQFF.

The rearrangement links TRBV19 to TRBJ2-1; a possible D gene is TRBD2 (5 bases). The germline gives CDR1 LNHDA, CDR2 SQIVND (reference sequence). Deletions cut 8 bases from V and 4 bases from J, with 18 bases between. This CDR3 has 15 amino acids. Here the CDR3 reads CASHPGITMYNEQFF. The CDR3 nucleotides read TGTGCCAGTCACCCCGGGATTACCATGTACAATGAGCAGTTCTTC.

The chain combines TRBV19 with TRBJ2-7, with D unclear. V lost 5 bases and J lost 0, with 20 bases in between. CDR1 and CDR2 from the germline V gene are LNHDA and SQIVND (reference sequence). This CDR3 is 17 amino acids long. As DNA, the CDR3 is TGTGCCAGTAGTCCTCGCCTGACAAGGCCGATCTCCTACGAGCAGTACTTC. Amino acids: CASSPRLTRPISYEQYF.

The chain joins TRBV11-2 to TRBJ2-2; a weak D match, TRBD1 (5 bases). The CDR3 is 15 amino acids. V gave up 4 bases and J gave up 2 bases, with 11 bases separating them. Per germline, CDR1 SGHAT and CDR2 FQNNGV. Here the CDR3 DNA reads TGTGCCAGCAGCTCGTCGGACACCAACACCGGGGAGCTGTTTTTT. Its protein is CASSSSDTNTGELFF.

The chain employs TRBV28 and TRBJ1-2; D is unresolved. Trimming cost V 6 bases and J 7 bases, with 15 bases left between them. Germline V gene sequence: CDR1 MDHEN, CDR2 SYDVKM. The CDR3 consists of 13 residues. CDR3 sequence reads: CASRPIWVFGYTF. The CDR3 nucleotides are TGTGCCAGCAGGCCTATCTGGGTGTTTGGCTACACCTTC.

The V call is TRBV7-9, the J call TRBJ2-5; 13 nucleotides match TRBD2. CDR1 and CDR2 (germline): SEHNR, FQNEAQ (reference sequence). This CDR3 region has 15 residues. V lost 1 base to trimming and J lost 5 bases; unmatched junction nucleotides: 1. DNA of the CDR3: TGTGCCAGCAGCTTAGGACTAGCGGGAGGTGAGACCCAGTACTTC. This translates into CASSLGLAGGETQYF.

In its sample, this clone was seen a few times. Written as DNA, the CDR3 is TGTGCCAGCAGCCTGACGGTGGAAGAGACCCAGTACTTC. Translation: CASSLTVEETQYF. This chain uses TRBV14 with TRBJ2-5; the D is unclear. Trimming took off 4 bases at V and 3 bases at J, with 9 bases between the two ends. The CDR3 contains 13 residues. The V gene's germline CDR1 is SGHDN and CDR2 FVKESK.

V usage is TRBV14 and J usage is TRBJ2-1; TRBD2 matches 8 bases. Germline loops: CDR1 SGHDN, CDR2 FVKESK. The CDR3 sequence is 16 residues long. After removal of 7 bases from V and 0 bases from J, the junction contained 8 bases not matched to a gene. The CDR3 DNA is TGTGCCAGCAACCCTAGCGGGCTCCTCTCCTACAATGAGCAGTTCTTC. Residues: CASNPSGLLSYNEQFF.

The chain couples TRBV2 to TRBJ2-5, with 7 nucleotides matching TRBD2. J was trimmed by 4 bases and V by 5 bases; bases with no gene match: 1. From germline, CDR1 is SNHLY and CDR2 FYNNEI. This CDR3 region has 12 residues. CDR3 bases: TGTGCCAGCAGTTTAGCGGGAGAGACCCAGTACTTC. Translated: CASSLAGETQYF.

A few counts support this clone. Other DNA sequences in this sample translate to the same CDR3. The V and J genes are TRBV5-6 and TRBJ2-3; D remains ambiguous. From germline, CDR1 is SGHDT and CDR2 YYEEEE. The CDR3 has 15 residues. The V end was cut by 2 bases, the J end by 2 bases, with 12 bases between. CDR3 bases: TGTGCCAGCAGCTTAGGGCCAGCTTCCACAGATACGCAGTATTTT. As protein: CASSLGPASTDTQYF.

This clone was detected only a few times. The J gene is TRBJ1-5, the V gene TRBV2, with D unclear. CDR1 SNHLY and CDR2 FYNNEI come from the germline V gene. V gave up 2 bases and J gave up 9 bases, with 11 bases separating them. CDR3 length equals 13 residues. The CDR3 region has the DNA TGTGCCAGCAGTGAAAATGAGCTTCGGCCCCAGCATTTT. Its translation: CASSENELRPQHF.

V is TRBV30 and J is TRBJ2-2, with D possibly being TRBD2 (6 bases). The CDR3 is made up of 18 amino acids. Germline CDR1 GTSNPN, CDR2 SVGIG (reference sequence). Trimming stripped 5 bases from V and 5 bases from J, with 27 bases between. The DNA of the CDR3 is TGTGCCTGGTCGAAGGGGCGGATCCCAGTGGGGGGTACCGGGGAGCTGTTTTTT. Encoded protein: CAWSKGRIPVGGTGELFF.